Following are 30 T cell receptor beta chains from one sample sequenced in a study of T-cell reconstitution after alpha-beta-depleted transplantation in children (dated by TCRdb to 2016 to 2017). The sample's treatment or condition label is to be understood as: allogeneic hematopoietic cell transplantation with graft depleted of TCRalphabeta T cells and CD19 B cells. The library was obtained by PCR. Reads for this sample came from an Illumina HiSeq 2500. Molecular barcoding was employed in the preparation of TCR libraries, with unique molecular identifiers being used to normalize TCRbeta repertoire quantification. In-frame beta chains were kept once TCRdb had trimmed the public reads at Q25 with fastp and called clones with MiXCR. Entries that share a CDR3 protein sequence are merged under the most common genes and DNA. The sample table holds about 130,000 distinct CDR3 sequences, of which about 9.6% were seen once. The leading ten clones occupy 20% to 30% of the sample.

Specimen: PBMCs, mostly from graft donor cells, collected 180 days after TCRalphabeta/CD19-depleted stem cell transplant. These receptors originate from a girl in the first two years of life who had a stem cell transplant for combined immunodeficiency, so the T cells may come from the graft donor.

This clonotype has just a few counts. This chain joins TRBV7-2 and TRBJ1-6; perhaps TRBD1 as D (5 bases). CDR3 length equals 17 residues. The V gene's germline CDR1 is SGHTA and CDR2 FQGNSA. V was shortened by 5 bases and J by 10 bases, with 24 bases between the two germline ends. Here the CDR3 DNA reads TGTGCCAGCAGCCTCCGGGGAAGGGCCAGGGTCCGATCACCCCTCCACTTT. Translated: CASSLRGRARVRSPLHF.

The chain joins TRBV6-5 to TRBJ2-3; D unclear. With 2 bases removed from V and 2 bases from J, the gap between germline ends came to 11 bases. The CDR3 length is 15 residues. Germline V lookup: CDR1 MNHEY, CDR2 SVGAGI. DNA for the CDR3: TGTGCCAGCAGTTACGAGGCTAGATTCACAGATACGCAGTATTTT. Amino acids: CASSYEARFTDTQYF.

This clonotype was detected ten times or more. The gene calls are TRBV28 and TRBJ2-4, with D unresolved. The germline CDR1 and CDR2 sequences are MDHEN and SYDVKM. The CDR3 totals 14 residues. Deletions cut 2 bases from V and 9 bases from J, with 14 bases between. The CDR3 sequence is CASSLSFAVAIQYF. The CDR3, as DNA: TGTGCCAGCAGTTTAAGTTTTGCGGTAGCCATTCAGTACTTC. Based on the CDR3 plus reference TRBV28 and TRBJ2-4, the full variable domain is DVKVTQSSRYLVKRTGEKVFLECVQDMDHENMFWYRQDPGLGLRLIYFSYDVKMKEKGDIPEGYSVSREKKERFSLILESASTNQTSMYLCASSLSFAVAIQYFGAGTRLSVL.

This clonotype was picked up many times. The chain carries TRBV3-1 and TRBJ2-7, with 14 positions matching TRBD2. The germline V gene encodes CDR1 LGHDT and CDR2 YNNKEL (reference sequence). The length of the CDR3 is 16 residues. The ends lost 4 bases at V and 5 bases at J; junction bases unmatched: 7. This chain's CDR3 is CASSRGLAGAAHEQYF. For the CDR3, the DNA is TGTGCCAGCAGCCGGGGACTAGCGGGAGCCGCGCACGAGCAGTACTTC.

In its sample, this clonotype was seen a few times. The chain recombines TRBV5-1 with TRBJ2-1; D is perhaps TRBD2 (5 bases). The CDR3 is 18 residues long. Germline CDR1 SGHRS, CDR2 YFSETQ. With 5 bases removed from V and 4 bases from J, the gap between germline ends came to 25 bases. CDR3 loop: CASSPPGSGYRVYNEQFF. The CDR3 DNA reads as TGCGCCAGCAGTCCTCCGGGGAGCGGATATAGGGTATACAATGAGCAGTTCTTC.

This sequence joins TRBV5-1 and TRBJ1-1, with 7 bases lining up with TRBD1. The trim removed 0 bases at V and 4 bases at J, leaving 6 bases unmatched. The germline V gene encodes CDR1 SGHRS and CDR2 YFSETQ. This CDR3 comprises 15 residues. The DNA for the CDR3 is TGCGCCAGCAGCTTGGGACAGGGAGGTTCCACTGAAGCTTTCTTT. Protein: CASSLGQGGSTEAFF.

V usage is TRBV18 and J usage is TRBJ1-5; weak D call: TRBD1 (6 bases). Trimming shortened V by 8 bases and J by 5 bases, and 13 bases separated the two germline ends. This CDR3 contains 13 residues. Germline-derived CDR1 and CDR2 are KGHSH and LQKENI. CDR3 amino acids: CASAQGRHQPQHF. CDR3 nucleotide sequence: TGTGCCAGCGCCCAGGGGCGCCATCAGCCCCAGCATTTT.

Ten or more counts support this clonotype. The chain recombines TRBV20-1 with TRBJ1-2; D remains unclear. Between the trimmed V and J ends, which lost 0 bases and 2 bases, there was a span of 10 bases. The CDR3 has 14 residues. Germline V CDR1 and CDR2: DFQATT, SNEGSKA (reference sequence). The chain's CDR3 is CSARDRVGNYGYTF. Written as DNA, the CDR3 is TGCAGTGCTAGAGATCGGGTAGGGAACTATGGCTACACCTTC.

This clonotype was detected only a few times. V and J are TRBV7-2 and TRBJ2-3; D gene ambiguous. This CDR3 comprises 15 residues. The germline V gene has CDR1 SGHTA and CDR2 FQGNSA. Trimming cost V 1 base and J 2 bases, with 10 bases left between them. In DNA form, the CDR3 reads TGTGCCAGCAGCTTAGATGGTACAGACACAGATACGCAGTATTTT. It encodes CASSLDGTDTDTQYF.

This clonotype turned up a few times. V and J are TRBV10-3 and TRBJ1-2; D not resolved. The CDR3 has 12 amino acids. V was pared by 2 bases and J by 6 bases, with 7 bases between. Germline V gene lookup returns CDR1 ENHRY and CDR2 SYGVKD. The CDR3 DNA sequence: TGTGCCATCAGTGAGAGGGCGGATGGCTACACCTTC. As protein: CAISERADGYTF.

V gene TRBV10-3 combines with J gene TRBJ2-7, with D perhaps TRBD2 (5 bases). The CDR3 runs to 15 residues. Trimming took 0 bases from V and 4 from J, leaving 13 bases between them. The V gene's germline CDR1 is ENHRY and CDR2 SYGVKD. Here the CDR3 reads CAISESVSGRYEQYF. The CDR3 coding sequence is TGTGCCATCAGTGAGTCGGTGAGCGGCCGATACGAGCAGTACTTC.

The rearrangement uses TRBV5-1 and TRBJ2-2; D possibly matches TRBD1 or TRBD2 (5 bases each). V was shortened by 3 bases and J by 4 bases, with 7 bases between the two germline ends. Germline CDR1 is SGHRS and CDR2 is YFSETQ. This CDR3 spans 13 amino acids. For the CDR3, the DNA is TGCGCCAGCAGCTGGGGGACCACCGGGGAGCTGTTTTTT. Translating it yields CASSWGTTGELFF. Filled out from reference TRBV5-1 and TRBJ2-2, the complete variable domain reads KAGVTQTPRYLIKTRGQQVTLSCSPISGHRSVSWYQQTPGQGLQFLFEYFSETQRNKGNFPGRFSGRQFSNSRSEMNVSTLELGDSALYLCASSWGTTGELFFGEGSRLTVL.

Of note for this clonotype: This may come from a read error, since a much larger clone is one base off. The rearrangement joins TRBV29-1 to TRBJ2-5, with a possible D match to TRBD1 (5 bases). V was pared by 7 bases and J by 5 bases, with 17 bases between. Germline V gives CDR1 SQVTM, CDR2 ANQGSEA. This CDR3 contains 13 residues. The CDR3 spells CSALTALGETQYF. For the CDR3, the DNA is TGCAGCGCCTTGACAGCGTTGGGGGAGACCCAGTACTTC.

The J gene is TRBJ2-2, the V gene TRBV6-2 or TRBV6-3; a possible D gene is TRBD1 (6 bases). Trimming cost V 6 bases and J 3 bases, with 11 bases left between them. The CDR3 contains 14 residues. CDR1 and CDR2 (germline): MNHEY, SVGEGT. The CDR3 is CASSPYRDTGELFF. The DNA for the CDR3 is TGTGCCAGCAGCCCATACAGGGACACCGGGGAGCTGTTTTTT.

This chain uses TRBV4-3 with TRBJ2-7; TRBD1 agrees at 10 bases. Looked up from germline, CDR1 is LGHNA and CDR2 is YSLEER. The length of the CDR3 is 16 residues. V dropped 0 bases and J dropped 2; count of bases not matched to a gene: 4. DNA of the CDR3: TGCGCCAGCAGCCAAGATGAGGGACAGGGGACCTACGAGCAGTACTTC. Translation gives CASSQDEGQGTYEQYF.

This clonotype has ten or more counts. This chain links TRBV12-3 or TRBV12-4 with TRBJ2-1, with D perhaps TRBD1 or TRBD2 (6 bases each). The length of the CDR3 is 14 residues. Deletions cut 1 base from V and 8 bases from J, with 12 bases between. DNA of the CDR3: TGTGCCAGCAGTTTAGGGGGGGCTAGTGATGAGCAGTTCTTC. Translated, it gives CASSLGGASDEQFF.

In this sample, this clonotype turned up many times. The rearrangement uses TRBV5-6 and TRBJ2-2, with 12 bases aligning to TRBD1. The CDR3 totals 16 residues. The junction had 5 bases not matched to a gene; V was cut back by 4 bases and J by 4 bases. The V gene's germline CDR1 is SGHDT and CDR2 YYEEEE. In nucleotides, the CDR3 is TGTGCCAGCAGCCTGCCGGGACAGGGGGCCACCGGGGAGCTGTTTTTT. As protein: CASSLPGQGATGELFF.

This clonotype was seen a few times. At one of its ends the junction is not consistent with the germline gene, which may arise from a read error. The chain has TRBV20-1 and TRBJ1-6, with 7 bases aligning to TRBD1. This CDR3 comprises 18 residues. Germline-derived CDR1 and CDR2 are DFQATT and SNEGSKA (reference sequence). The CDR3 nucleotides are TGCAGTGCTAGAGCTCGGACAGGCCGGTACTCCAATAATTCACCCCTCCACTTT. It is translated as CSARARTGRYSNNSPLHF.

CDR3 bases: TGTGCCAGCAGCCTTAGCGGGGGGGCTATACCTAACGAGCAGTACTTC. Translation gives CASSLSGGAIPNEQYF. The V and J genes are TRBV7-3 and TRBJ2-7, with 11 bases aligning to TRBD2. Germline loops: CDR1 SGHTA, CDR2 FQGTGA. V trimming: 5 bases; J trimming: 5 bases; junction bases outside the gene matches: 11. The CDR3 has 16 residues.

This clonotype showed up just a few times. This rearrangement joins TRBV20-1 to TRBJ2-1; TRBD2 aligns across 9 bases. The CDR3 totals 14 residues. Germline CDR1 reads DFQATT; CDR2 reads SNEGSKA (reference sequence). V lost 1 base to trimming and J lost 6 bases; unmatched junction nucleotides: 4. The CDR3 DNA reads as TGCAGTGCTAGAGTCGCGGGAGGGTTCAATGAGCAGTTCTTC. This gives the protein CSARVAGGFNEQFF.

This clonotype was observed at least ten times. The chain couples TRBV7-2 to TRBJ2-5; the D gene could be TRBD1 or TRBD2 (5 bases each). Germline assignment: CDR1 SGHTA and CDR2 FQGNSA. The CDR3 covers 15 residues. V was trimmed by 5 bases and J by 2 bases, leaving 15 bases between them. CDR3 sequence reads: CASSASGTHQETQYF. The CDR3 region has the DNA TGTGCCAGCAGCGCGTCCGGGACGCATCAAGAGACCCAGTACTTC.

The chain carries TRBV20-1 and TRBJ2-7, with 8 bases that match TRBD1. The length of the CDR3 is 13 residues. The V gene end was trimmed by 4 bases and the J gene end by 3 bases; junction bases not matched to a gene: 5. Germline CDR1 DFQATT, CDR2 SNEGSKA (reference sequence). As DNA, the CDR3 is TGCAGTGCTATCAGGGGGCAAGGCTACGAGCAGTACTTC. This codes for CSAIRGQGYEQYF.

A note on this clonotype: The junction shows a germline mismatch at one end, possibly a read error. The DNA of the CDR3 is TGTGCCAGCAGTGAATCTCTCAGGGGTGACACTGAAGCTTTCTTC. Residues: CASSESLRGDTEAFF. V gene TRBV25-1 combines with J gene TRBJ1-1; maybe TRBD1 (6 bases). Germline V lookup: CDR1 MGHDK, CDR2 SYGVNS. The CDR3 covers 15 residues.

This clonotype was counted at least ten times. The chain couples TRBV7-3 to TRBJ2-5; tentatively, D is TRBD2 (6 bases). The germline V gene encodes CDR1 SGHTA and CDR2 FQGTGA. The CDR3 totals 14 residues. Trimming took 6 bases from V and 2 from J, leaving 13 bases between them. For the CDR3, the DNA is TGTGCCAGCAGTCCTGCTGGAGGGCAAGAGACCCAGTACTTC. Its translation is CASSPAGGQETQYF.

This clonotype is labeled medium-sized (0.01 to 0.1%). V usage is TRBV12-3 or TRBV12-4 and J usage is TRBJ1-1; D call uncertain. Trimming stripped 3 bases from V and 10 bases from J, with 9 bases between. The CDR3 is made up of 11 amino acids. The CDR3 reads CASSLVRGAFF. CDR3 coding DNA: TGTGCCAGCAGTTTGGTCCGCGGAGCTTTCTTT.

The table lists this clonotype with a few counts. The CDR3 nucleotides read TGTGCCAGCAGTTACACCACAGGGGCGGCGGGACCCCGGGAGCTGAACACTGAAGCTTTCTTT. Translation gives CASSYTTGAAGPRELNTEAFF. This chain links TRBV6-2 or TRBV6-3 with TRBJ1-1, with 7 bases aligning to TRBD1. Unmatched junction bases numbered 21, after V lost 2 bases and J lost 0 bases. Germline V gene data show CDR1 as MNHEY and CDR2 as SVGEGT. This CDR3 region has 21 residues.

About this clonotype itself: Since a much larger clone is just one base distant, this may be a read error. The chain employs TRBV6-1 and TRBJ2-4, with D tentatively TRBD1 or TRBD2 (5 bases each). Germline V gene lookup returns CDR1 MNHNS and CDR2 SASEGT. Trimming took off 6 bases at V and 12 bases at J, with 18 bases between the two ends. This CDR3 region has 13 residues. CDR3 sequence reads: CASSLWGSDSQYF. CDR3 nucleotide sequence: TGTGCCAGCAGCCTCTGGGGGAGTGACAGTCAGTACTTC.

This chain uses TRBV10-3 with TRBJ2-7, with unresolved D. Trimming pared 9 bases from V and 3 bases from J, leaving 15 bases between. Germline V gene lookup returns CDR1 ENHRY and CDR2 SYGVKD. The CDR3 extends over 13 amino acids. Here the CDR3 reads CAMSNIDFYEQYF. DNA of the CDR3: TGTGCCATGAGTAATATTGACTTCTACGAGCAGTACTTC.

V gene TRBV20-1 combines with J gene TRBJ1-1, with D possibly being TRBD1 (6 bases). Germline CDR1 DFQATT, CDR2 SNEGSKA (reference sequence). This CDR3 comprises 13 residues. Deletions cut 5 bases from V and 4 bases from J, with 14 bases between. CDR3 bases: TGCAGTGCTCCTACGTGGGGGCGCACTGAAGCTTTCTTT. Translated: CSAPTWGRTEAFF.

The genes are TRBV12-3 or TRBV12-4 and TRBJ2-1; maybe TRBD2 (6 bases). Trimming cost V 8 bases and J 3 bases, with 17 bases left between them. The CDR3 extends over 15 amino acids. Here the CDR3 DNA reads TGTGCCAGCGAGGCCCACGGGACTGACTACAATGAGCAGTTCTTC. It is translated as CASEAHGTDYNEQFF.